The present entry profiles one T cell receptor beta chain with its context. Antigen specificity is unknown. This record belongs to a study of T cell responses to AZD1222 COVID-19 vaccine. Study conclusions and caveats: Every sample of the repertoires postdated the peak T cell response. Donors were largely white British and mainly female; clonal diversity was possibly underestimated. Seropositive status at baseline applied to only six AZD1222 recipients.

The CDR3 contains 17 residues. CDR1 is MDHEN, CDR2 SYDVKM, per germline. The V gene lost 4 bases and the J gene lost 0 bases, with 16 bases spanning the gap. Libraries were prepared by immunoSEQ multiplex PCR; TCRdb keeps only in-frame clonotypes and omits some of them. The sample records some 100,000 clones, approximately 90% being singletons. This specimen consisted of peripheral blood, obtained on day 0 of AZD1222 vaccination. This TCR came from an adult in good health. V and J are TRBV28 and TRBJ1-5; D uncertain. This CDR3 reads CASSSTTGLHSNQPQHF. For the CDR3, the DNA is TGTGCCAGCAGTTCAACCACGGGTTTACATAGCAATCAGCCCCAGCATTTT.